These 14 T cell receptor beta chains were all obtained from the same sample, sequenced in a study of T cell repertoires in ileal Crohn's disease (dated by TCRdb to between 2017 and 2020). The library was produced with the immunoSEQ multiplex PCR assay. In TCRdb, the immuneACCESS table is reduced to in-frame sequences with V and J assigned. These tables do not hold every clone; where another copy was compared, an unresolved V gene accounts for under half, and the others remain unexplained. The sample has around 14,000 clones on record, around 80% of them singletons. Clones ranked in the top ten supply less than 20% of the sample. Sequenced sample: ileal tissue. The receptors were sampled from an adult with Crohn's disease.

This clone was counted between two and nine times. This chain uses TRBV25-1 with TRBJ1-4; D gene uncertain. V was cut by 2 bases and J by 7 bases, with 2 bases left in between. The CDR3 contains 11 residues. Germline lookup yields CDR1 MGHDK and CDR2 SYGVNS. Written as DNA, the CDR3 is TGTGCCAGCAGTGAACGTGAAAAACTGTTTTTT. Translation gives CASSEREKLFF.

The rearrangement joins TRBV27 to TRBJ1-6; D is unresolved. The CDR3 contains 19 residues. The germline V and J ends were trimmed by 6 bases and 6 bases, with 27 bases remaining between them. Germline lookup yields CDR1 MNHEY and CDR2 SMNVEV (reference sequence). DNA for the CDR3: TGTGCCAGCAGCTATACGTTAACCAACTTCCGGGAGATTAATTCACCCCTCCACTTT. Translating it yields CASSYTLTNFREINSPLHF.

This chain links TRBV5-6 with TRBJ2-1, with TRBD1 as a possible D gene (5 bases). Deletions cut 2 bases from V and 7 bases from J, with 16 bases between. In germline, CDR1 is SGHDT, CDR2 YYEEEE. CDR3 length: 15 residues. CDR3: CASSLIYRLHNEQFF. CDR3 sequence (DNA): TGTGCCAGCAGCTTAATATACAGGCTTCATAATGAGCAGTTCTTC.

The V and J genes are TRBV25-1 and TRBJ1-6; TRBD1 is a possible D gene (6 bases). The CDR3 has 15 amino acids. CDR1 is MGHDK and CDR2 is SYGVNS in the germline V gene. Trimming took 4 bases from V and 7 from J, leaving 14 bases between them. CDR3 sequence: CASSVQSGVNSPLHF. The CDR3 DNA reads TGTGCCAGCAGTGTCCAATCAGGGGTGAATTCACCCCTCCACTTT. Based on the CDR3 plus reference TRBV25-1 and TRBJ1-6, the full variable domain is EADIYQTPRYLVIGTGKKITLECSQTMGHDKMYWYQQDPGMELHLIHYSYGVNSTEKGDLSSESTVSRIRTEHFPLTLESARPSHTSQYLCASSVQSGVNSPLHFGNGTRLTVT.

This chain uses TRBV21-1 with TRBJ1-2; whether TRBD1, the table's D call, matches the DNA was not checked. TRBV21-1 is termed a pseudogene. This CDR3 contains 15 residues. CDR3 sequence: CASSTQGDLNYGYTF. As DNA, the CDR3 is TGTGCCAGCAGCACGCAGGGGGACCTAAACTATGGCTACACCTTC.

This sequence joins TRBV30 and TRBJ1-4; perhaps TRBD1 as D (5 bases). V was pared by 0 bases and J by 0 bases, with 11 bases between. The CDR3 sequence is 16 residues long. Germline values: CDR1 GTSNPN, CDR2 SVGIG (reference sequence). The CDR3 reads CAWSVQEGSTNEKLFF. The DNA for the CDR3 is TGTGCCTGGAGTGTACAGGAGGGCTCAACTAATGAAAAACTGTTTTTT.

The CDR3 DNA follows: TGTGCCAGCAGCGTTAGCGGGAGTTCAGATACGCAGTATTTT. Its protein is CASSVSGSSDTQYF. This chain connects TRBV11-3 to TRBJ2-3, with 9 bases lining up with TRBD2. V lost 5 bases, J lost 4 bases, and 4 bases stayed unmatched. Germline CDR1 and CDR2: SGHNT and YENEEA. This CDR3 contains 14 residues.

The chain is built from TRBV6-5 and TRBJ1-2; D is unclear. The germline V and J ends were trimmed by 6 bases and 4 bases, with 15 bases remaining between them. Germline V gives CDR1 MNHEY, CDR2 SVGAGI. The CDR3 loop spans 14 amino acids. The CDR3 coding sequence is TGTGCCAGCAGCCTGGGAGGAACGCTCTATGGCTACACCTTC. Protein product: CASSLGGTLYGYTF.

The V gene is TRBV6-5, the J gene TRBJ2-3; 9 nucleotides agree with TRBD2. Germline-derived CDR1 and CDR2 are MNHEY and SVGAGI. Unmatched junction bases numbered 5, after V lost 7 bases and J lost 0 bases. The CDR3 is made up of 15 amino acids. The CDR3 region has the DNA TGTGCCAGCAAGAGCGGGGGGCCTAGCACAGATACGCAGTATTTT. Its translation: CASKSGGPSTDTQYF.

The J gene is TRBJ2-3, the V gene TRBV2; 8 bases align to TRBD1. Germline V CDR1 and CDR2: SNHLY, FYNNEI. This CDR3 is built from 14 residues. J gave up 5 bases and V 3 bases, and 4 bases lay outside the gene matches. The CDR3 loop reads CASSDGQGIDTQYF. The CDR3 nucleotides read TGTGCCAGCAGTGACGGACAGGGAATAGATACGCAGTATTTT.

The rearrangement joins TRBV7-2 to TRBJ2-7, with 7 nucleotides matching TRBD1. This CDR3 comprises 13 residues. Germline CDR1 reads SGHTA; CDR2 reads FQGNSA. The V segment lost 2 bases and the J segment 6 bases; nucleotides outside the gene matches: 4. The DNA of the CDR3 is TGTGCCAGCAGCTTACGACAGGGATTCGAGCAGTACTTC. Amino acid sequence: CASSLRQGFEQYF.

The chain employs TRBV5-1 and TRBJ2-1; TRBD2 matches at 12 bases. Trimming cost V 3 bases and J 5 bases; bases outside gene matches: 6. Germline CDR1 reads SGHRS; CDR2 reads YFSETQ. This CDR3 contains 16 residues. The CDR3 sequence is CASSSGLAGLDNEQFF. The DNA for the CDR3 is TGCGCCAGCAGCTCAGGACTAGCGGGGTTGGACAATGAGCAGTTCTTC.

This chain joins TRBV7-3 and TRBJ2-2; D not certain. Germline assignment: CDR1 SGHTA and CDR2 FQGTGA. The V gene lost 5 bases and the J gene lost 3 bases, with 7 bases spanning the gap. The CDR3 extends over 13 amino acids. DNA of the CDR3: TGTGCCAGCAGCGAGGTCCACACCGGGGAGCTGTTTTTT. Amino acids: CASSEVHTGELFF.

This chain joins TRBV18 and TRBJ1-4; TRBD1 is a possible D gene (6 bases). Germline CDR1 is KGHSH and CDR2 is LQKENI. V lost 3 bases and J 5 bases, leaving 13 bases between the germline ends. This CDR3 is built from 15 residues. The CDR3 spells CASSPRRDRNEKLFF. CDR3 in DNA: TGTGCCAGCTCACCTCGACGTGACAGGAATGAAAAACTGTTTTTT.